The source of this T cell receptor (beta chain) is a study of blood T cell repertoires in COVID-19. The overall study: Researchers got acute and convalescent COVID-19 samples from the United States, Italy and Spain. T cells, B-cell-depleted T cells, or PBMCs provided the cDNA or gDNA that served as material.

Per the authors' pipeline: Reference gene primers were amplified, and this amplification served to estimate nucleated cell counts. The assay was immunoSEQ multiplex PCR, and TCRdb's table has in-frame clones only and misses some. V, J and clone size are those of that table, while D and trimming were read from the DNA. The sample holds 140,000 to 150,000 clones, about 76% seen once. The CDR3 length is 14 residues. The V and J ends lost 6 bases and 1 base, in that order; junction bases with no gene match: 2. CDR1 is MNHEY, CDR2 SVGAGI, per germline. The receptor was derived from a human donor in a cohort sampled during active COVID-19. This sequence joins TRBV6-5 and TRBJ1-3, with 8 bases identical to TRBD1. Sequencing input: peripheral blood. CDR3: CASRRTGSGNTIYF. The CDR3 DNA reads TGTGCCAGCAGGAGGACAGGGTCTGGAAACACCATATATTTT.